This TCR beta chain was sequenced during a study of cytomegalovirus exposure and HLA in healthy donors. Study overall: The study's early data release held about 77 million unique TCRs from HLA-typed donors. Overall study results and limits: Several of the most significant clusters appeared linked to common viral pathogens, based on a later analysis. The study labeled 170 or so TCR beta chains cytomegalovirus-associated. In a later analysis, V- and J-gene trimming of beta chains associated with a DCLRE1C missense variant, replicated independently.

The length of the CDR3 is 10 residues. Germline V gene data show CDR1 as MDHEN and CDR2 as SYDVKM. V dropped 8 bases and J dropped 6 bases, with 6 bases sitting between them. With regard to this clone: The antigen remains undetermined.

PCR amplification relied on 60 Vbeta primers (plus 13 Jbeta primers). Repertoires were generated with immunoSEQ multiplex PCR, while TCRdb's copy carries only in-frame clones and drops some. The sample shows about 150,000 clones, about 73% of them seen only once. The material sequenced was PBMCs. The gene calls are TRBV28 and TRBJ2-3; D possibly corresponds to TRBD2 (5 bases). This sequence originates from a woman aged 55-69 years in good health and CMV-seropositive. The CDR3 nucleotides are TGTGCCAGCTCGGGGGATACGCAGTATTTT. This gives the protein CASSGDTQYF.